The source of this TCR beta chain is a study of T cell repertoires in cytomegalovirus infection. Study summary: CMV infection together with matching HLA type was indicated by public TCR beta signatures.

This clonotype has only a few counts. Its target is unknown. A single record per CDR3 protein comes from TCRdb applying MiXCR to the reads. The sample consists of some 500,000 distinct CDR3 sequences, more than 30% of them appearing once. This CDR3 is 13 amino acids long. Germline lookup yields CDR1 LNHNV and CDR2 YYDKDF (reference sequence). Trimming removed 0 bases from V and 6 bases from J, with 3 bases in between. J is TRBJ1-6 and V is TRBV15; no firm D call. This clonotype originated in a human donor in good health (CMV status not recorded). Some clones in this sample may be carry-over from other donors' samples. Sequencing used cultured PBMCs, obtained from culture after CMV antigen stimulation. The CDR3 coding sequence is TGTGCCACCAGCAGAGACCCTAATTCACCCCTCCACTTT. Protein: CATSRDPNSPLHF.